Listed below are T cell receptor beta chains from one sample, sequenced in a study of T cell responses to AZD1222 COVID-19 vaccine. The repertoire was sequenced with immunoSEQ multiplex PCR; TCRdb's copy has only in-frame clones and lacks some. This table has roughly 130,000 clones, 88% appearing once. Here the sequenced sample was peripheral blood, taken on day 0 of AZD1222 vaccination. All receptors derive from an adult in good health. The CDR3 runs from the conserved cysteine through the conserved F or W. D genes are given only for firm matches. Only part of the rows carry a size: once, few, many, or a class if the clone is expanded.

abundance	v_gene	j_gene	d_gene	CDR3nt	CDR3aa
NA	TRBV9	TRBJ1-5	TRBD1	TGTGCCAGCACCAGGCAGGGGGACGGTCAGCCCCAGCATTTT	CASTRQGDGQPQHF
NA	TRBV28	TRBJ1-2	NA	TGTGCCAGCAGTTTATTGGTCGGAGGAAGAGCGGTCAATGGCTACACCTTC	CASSLLVGGRAVNGYTF
once	TRBV11-2	TRBJ2-3	NA	TGTGCCAGCAGCTTTGGAGGGTTAGATACGCAGTATTTT	CASSFGGLDTQYF
NA	TRBV5-6	TRBJ2-2	NA	TGTGCCAGCAGCTTTGGGAACACCGGGGAGCTGTTTTTT	CASSFGNTGELFF
NA	TRBV5-1	TRBJ2-4	TRBD2	TGCGCCAGCTCCCGAGCGGACTCTGCGGGGGGCCCAGGAAACATTCAGTACTTC	CASSRADSAGGPGNIQYF
few	TRBV10-3	TRBJ2-2	TRBD1	TGTGCCATCAGTGAGCTACAGGTTAGGGGGCCGAACACCGGGGAGCTGTTTTTT	CAISELQVRGPNTGELFF
once	TRBV28	TRBJ1-2	NA	TGTGCCAGCAGTTTATGGGAGGGGAGGGGTGGCTACACCTTC	CASSLWEGRGGYTF
NA	TRBV27	TRBJ1-5	TRBD1	TGTGCCAGCAGTGCCGGGACAGGGATCCAGCCCCAGCATTTT	CASSAGTGIQPQHF
NA	TRBV9	TRBJ2-1	TRBD1	TGTGCCAGCAGCGCGACAGGGGAGTGGGTGAATGAGCAGTTCTTC	CASSATGEWVNEQFF
NA	TRBV6-5	TRBJ1-5	NA	TGTGCCAGCAGTACCTCTTGGGGGGGCAATCAGCCCCAGCATTTT	CASSTSWGGNQPQHF
NA	TRBV19	TRBJ1-2	NA	TGTGCCAGTAGTCCCAGGACAGTCGGACCTGGCTACACCTTC	CASSPRTVGPGYTF
NA	TRBV5-1	TRBJ2-3	TRBD2	TGCGCCAGCAGCATCAATCGCGGGGGGTCCACAGATACGCAGTATTTT	CASSINRGGSTDTQYF
NA	TRBV28	TRBJ1-1	NA	TGTGCCAGCAGTTTGGGGGGCGCGGGACACACTGAAGCTTTCTTT	CASSLGGAGHTEAFF
NA	TRBV3-1/TRBV3-2	TRBJ1-5	NA	TGTGCCAGCAGCCAAGCACAGGGTCCCCAAGGCAATCAGCCCCAGCATTTT	CASSQAQGPQGNQPQHF
once	TRBV6-5	TRBJ2-7	TRBD1	TGTGCCAGCAGTCGGAGGCAGGGGGCCTACGAGCAGTACTTC	CASSRRQGAYEQYF
NA	TRBV28	TRBJ1-1	NA	TGTGCCAGCAGTCAACAGGGGAACACTGAAGCTTTCTTT	CASSQQGNTEAFF
NA	TRBV5-4	TRBJ1-2	NA	TGTGCCAGCTCCGTTACCGTACCAGAGACCTATGGCTACACCTTC	CASSVTVPETYGYTF